Described below is a single T cell receptor beta chain sequence and its context. Its cognate antigen is unknown. This specimen belongs to a study of T cells and Merkel cell carcinoma outcomes. The assay was immunoSEQ multiplex PCR, and TCRdb's table has in-frame clones only and misses some. Among under 20,000 clones listed, about nine tenths were seen once. This CDR3 contains 15 residues. The germline V and J ends were trimmed by 0 bases and 5 bases, with 11 bases remaining between them. Germline V gene lookup returns CDR1 LGHNA and CDR2 YNFKEQ. General study results and limits: Repertoire plus T-cell density reportedly predicted Merkel cell carcinoma outcomes.

This TCR was sampled from a human donor with Merkel cell carcinoma. Sequenced sample: tumor tissue from Merkel cell carcinoma. The J gene is TRBJ1-5, the V gene TRBV4-2; TRBD1 is a possible D gene (6 bases). The CDR3 sequence is CASSQESGGYQPQHF. DNA of the CDR3: TGTGCCAGCAGCCAAGAGTCGGGGGGCTATCAGCCCCAGCATTTT.